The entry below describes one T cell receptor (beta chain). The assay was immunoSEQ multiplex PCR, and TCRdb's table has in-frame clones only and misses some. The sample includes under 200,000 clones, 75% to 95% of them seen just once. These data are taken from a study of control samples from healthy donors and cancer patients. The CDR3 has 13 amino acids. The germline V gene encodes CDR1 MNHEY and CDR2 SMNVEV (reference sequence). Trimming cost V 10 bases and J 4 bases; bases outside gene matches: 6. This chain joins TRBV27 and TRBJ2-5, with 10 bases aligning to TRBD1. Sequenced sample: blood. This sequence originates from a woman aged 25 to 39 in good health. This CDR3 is CAIPGTGVETQYF. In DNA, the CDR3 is TGTGCCATCCCGGGGACAGGGGTAGAGACCCAGTACTTC.